These 30 T cell receptor beta chains originate from one sample sequenced in a study of T cell responses to AZD1222 COVID-19 vaccine. The assay was immunoSEQ multiplex PCR, and TCRdb's table has in-frame clones only and misses some. The table includes some 170,000 clones, approximately 91% detected once. Sample: peripheral blood, taken on day 0 of AZD1222 vaccination. These receptors originate from an adult in good health.

The chain recombines TRBV6-6 with TRBJ1-5; a weak D match, TRBD1 (6 bases). Germline CDR1 MNHNY, CDR2 SVGAGI (reference sequence). The V and J ends lost 1 base and 4 bases respectively, with 14 bases between them. CDR3 length: 16 residues. CDR3 in DNA: TGTGCCAGCAGTTACTTCTACCGACAGGCTAATCAGCCCCAGCATTTT. The encoded protein is CASSYFYRQANQPQHF.

The rearrangement joins TRBV2 to TRBJ2-7; TRBD1 agrees at 9 bases. After removal of 8 bases from V and 3 bases from J, the junction contained 8 bases not matched to a gene. The CDR3 runs to 14 residues. Germline-derived CDR1 and CDR2 are SNHLY and FYNNEI. CDR3 in amino acids: CASAKQGAGYEQYF. Here the CDR3 DNA reads TGTGCCAGCGCGAAACAGGGGGCAGGCTACGAGCAGTACTTC. Variable domain in full (rest from reference TRBV2 and TRBJ2-7): EPEVTQTPSHQVTQMGQEVILRCVPISNHLYFYWYRQILGQKVEFLVSFYNNEISEKSEIFDDQFSVERPDGSNFTLKIRSTKLEDSAMYFCASAKQGAGYEQYFGPGTRLTVT.

The rearrangement uses TRBV5-1 and TRBJ2-3; D unclear. Germline V gives CDR1 SGHRS, CDR2 YFSETQ. V lost 2 bases to trimming and J lost 0 bases, with 10 bases between them. CDR3 size: 15 residues. This CDR3 reads CASSLYSTSTDTQYF. CDR3 in DNA: TGCGCCAGCAGCTTATACTCTACTAGCACAGATACGCAGTATTTT.

The chain employs TRBV11-1 and TRBJ1-1, with D perhaps matching TRBD1 (5 bases). Trimming cost V 8 bases and J 2 bases, with 15 bases left between them. Germline V gene sequence: CDR1 SGHAT, CDR2 FQDESV (reference sequence). The length of the CDR3 is 14 residues. CDR3 amino acids: CASRGAGANTEAFF. CDR3 nucleotide sequence: TGTGCCAGCCGAGGGGCAGGAGCTAACACTGAAGCTTTCTTT. Using reference TRBV11-1 and TRBJ1-1 for the parts outside the CDR3, the full variable domain is EAEVAQSPRYKITEKSQAVAFWCDPISGHATLYWYRQILGQGPELLVQFQDESVVDDSQLPKDRFSAERLKGVDSTLKIQPAELGDSAMYLCASRGAGANTEAFFGQGTRLTVV.

The chain uses TRBV4-3 and TRBJ2-2; maybe TRBD2 (5 bases). The CDR3 has 16 amino acids. From germline, CDR1 is LGHNA and CDR2 YSLEER. The V end was cut by 3 bases, the J end by 0 bases, with 11 bases between. The CDR3 here is CASSQDSRPNTGELFF. The CDR3 region has the DNA TGCGCCAGCAGCCAGGACTCCCGCCCGAACACCGGGGAGCTGTTTTTT.

This chain connects TRBV3-1 (or the pseudogene TRBV3-2) to TRBJ1-3; D ambiguous. With 4 bases removed from V and 0 bases from J, the gap between germline ends came to 10 bases. Germline V CDR1 and CDR2: LGHDT, YNNKEL (reference sequence). The CDR3 totals 15 residues. CDR3 protein: CASSLSDSSGNTIYF. The CDR3 DNA is TGTGCCAGCAGCCTATCAGATAGCTCTGGAAACACCATATATTTT.

V usage is TRBV29-1 and J usage is TRBJ1-2; a possible D gene is TRBD1 (6 bases). CDR3 length: 11 residues. Germline V gene lookup returns CDR1 SQVTM and CDR2 ANQGSEA. The V end was cut by 5 bases, the J end by 8 bases, with 12 bases between. Written as DNA, the CDR3 is TGCAGCGTTTCGGGGGCAAGCGGCTACACCTTC. Translating gives CSVSGASGYTF.

The chain's CDR3 is CASSESRRAGYGYTF. The DNA of the CDR3 is TGTGCCAGCAGTGAATCCCGGAGGGCGGGCTATGGCTACACCTTC. This sequence joins TRBV6-1 and TRBJ1-2; no definite D call. CDR3 length equals 15 residues. V was trimmed by 2 bases and J by 4 bases, leaving 14 bases between them. The germline CDR1 and CDR2 sequences are MNHNS and SASEGT.

V and J are TRBV2 and TRBJ2-1; 7 bases align to TRBD2. The CDR3 spans 16 residues. The ends lost 10 bases at V and 2 bases at J; junction bases unmatched: 14. Germline CDR1 reads SNHLY; CDR2 reads FYNNEI. In DNA form, the CDR3 reads TGTGCCATCCCCCGGGGGGACTCTCTGGCCTACAATGAGCAGTTCTTC. It yields the protein CAIPRGDSLAYNEQFF.

The CDR3 sequence: CASSSRQGTYEQYF. CDR3 DNA: TGTGCCAGCAGTTCACGACAGGGGACCTACGAGCAGTACTTC. The rearrangement links TRBV28 to TRBJ2-7; 8 nucleotides align to TRBD1. V was clipped by 4 bases and J by 2 bases; unmatched bases: 4. Per germline, CDR1 MDHEN and CDR2 SYDVKM. This CDR3 comprises 14 residues.

V is TRBV5-1 and J is TRBJ1-5; no definite D call. The germline V gene has CDR1 SGHRS and CDR2 YFSETQ. Deletions cut 1 base from V and 1 base from J, with 9 bases between. This CDR3 contains 15 residues. The CDR3 DNA sequence: TGCGCCAGCAGCTTGATGCATGGGAGCAATCAGCCCCAGCATTTT. Its translation is CASSLMHGSNQPQHF.

The V gene is TRBV6-1, the J gene TRBJ2-7; D unclear. Germline V gene lookup returns CDR1 MNHNS and CDR2 SASEGT. The CDR3 covers 13 residues. Deletions cut 3 bases from V and 8 bases from J, with 14 bases between. For the CDR3, the DNA is TGTGCCAGCAGTGAGCTGAGCCCCTCCCAGCAGTACGTC. It specifies CASSELSPSQQYV.

The chain uses TRBV18 and TRBJ2-3, with a tentative D call TRBD1 (6 bases). Germline assignment: CDR1 KGHSH and CDR2 LQKENI. The CDR3 is 16 amino acids. Trimming took off 0 bases at V and 4 bases at J, with 14 bases between the two ends. The CDR3 bases are TGTGCCAGCTCACCACCATGGCAGGGGCCAGCAGATACGCAGTATTTT. Encoded protein: CASSPPWQGPADTQYF.

The rearrangement links TRBV7-3 to TRBJ2-3, with 10 bases lining up with TRBD2. CDR3 length: 15 amino acids. The V gene's germline CDR1 is SGHTA and CDR2 FQGTGA. The trim removed 6 bases at V and 4 bases at J, leaving 7 bases unmatched. CDR3 in amino acids: CASSPSGSQSDTQYF. CDR3 bases: TGTGCCAGCAGTCCTAGCGGGAGTCAGTCAGATACGCAGTATTTT.

V gene TRBV28 combines with J gene TRBJ1-1; TRBD1 matches 10 bases. Germline-derived CDR1 and CDR2 are MDHEN and SYDVKM. Trimming cost V 5 bases and J 4 bases; bases outside gene matches: 7. This CDR3 region has 15 residues. DNA for the CDR3: TGTGCCAGCAGTAAACGGACAGGGGGAACCACTGAAGCTTTCTTT. As protein: CASSKRTGGTTEAFF.

This chain connects TRBV7-2 to TRBJ2-1, with 9 bases lining up with TRBD2. J gave up 8 bases and V 5 bases, and 16 bases lay outside the gene matches. The CDR3 has 17 residues. Germline V gene data show CDR1 as SGHTA and CDR2 as FQGNSA. CDR3 nucleotide sequence: TGTGCCAGCAGCCCTCATGGGGGTAGCGGGAGTGCCTATGAGCAGTTCTTC. Translating it yields CASSPHGGSGSAYEQFF.

The V and J genes are TRBV27 and TRBJ2-1; 10 nucleotides line up with TRBD2. The CDR3 length is 19 residues. Germline V CDR1 and CDR2: MNHEY, SMNVEV (reference sequence). V lost 3 bases and J lost 4; bases outside the gene matches: 15. The CDR3 DNA is TGTGCCAGCAGTTTGAGGGAAGCTGGGACTAGCGCATCTTACAATGAGCAGTTCTTC. It specifies CASSLREAGTSASYNEQFF.

CDR3 coding DNA: TGTGCCAGCAGCCCCCCGGGTGGACAGATGAACACTGAAGCTTTCTTT. Its protein is CASSPPGGQMNTEAFF. The chain is built from TRBV5-4 and TRBJ1-1; D might be TRBD1 (6 bases). V lost 4 bases and J 0 bases, leaving 16 bases between the germline ends. This CDR3 is 16 amino acids long. Germline V gene lookup returns CDR1 SGHNT and CDR2 YYREEE (reference sequence).

This chain joins TRBV9 and TRBJ2-1, with TRBD1 matching over 9 bases. The V gene end was trimmed by 3 bases and the J gene end by 9 bases; junction bases not matched to a gene: 4. The germline gives CDR1 SGDLS, CDR2 YYNGEE. CDR3 length: 13 residues. This CDR3 is CASSGDRGAEQFF. The CDR3 region has the DNA TGTGCCAGCAGCGGAGACAGGGGGGCTGAGCAGTTCTTC.

This clone was counted between two and nine times. CDR3 loop: CASSQLEGYTF. The CDR3 bases are TGTGCCAGCAGTCAGCTAGAGGGCTACACCTTC. The rearrangement joins TRBV6-6 to TRBJ1-2; D not certain. Germline V lookup: CDR1 MNHNY, CDR2 SVGAGI (reference sequence). This CDR3 has 11 amino acids. The germline V and J ends were trimmed by 5 bases and 8 bases, with 9 bases remaining between them.

This clone was seen only once. The chain combines TRBV20-1 with TRBJ2-1, with no clear D. This CDR3 spans 15 amino acids. Trimming pared 3 bases from V and 0 bases from J, leaving 12 bases between. Germline lookup yields CDR1 DFQATT and CDR2 SNEGSKA (reference sequence). DNA of the CDR3: TGCAGTGCTAGTCAACGGCACGGCTCCTACAATGAGCAGTTCTTC. Translation gives CSASQRHGSYNEQFF.

In this sample, this clone turned up once. The chain has TRBV2 and TRBJ1-5; 9 bases align to TRBD1. Germline CDR1 is SNHLY and CDR2 is FYNNEI. CDR3 length equals 13 residues. J was trimmed by 6 bases and V by 8 bases; bases with no gene match: 5. This CDR3 is CASQTGGRQPQHF. The DNA of the CDR3 is TGTGCCAGCCAGACAGGGGGTCGTCAGCCCCAGCATTTT.

Only a few counts were recorded for this clone. The chain joins TRBV2 to TRBJ2-5; TRBD1 agrees at 10 bases. Trimming removed 6 bases from V and 7 bases from J; junction bases left unmatched: 11. Germline values: CDR1 SNHLY, CDR2 FYNNEI. This CDR3 contains 15 residues. Written as DNA, the CDR3 is TGTGCCAGCAGGCTGGAGACAGGGGGCGAGGGGACCCAGTACTTC. It translates to CASRLETGGEGTQYF.

The genes are TRBV19 and TRBJ1-5; 11 bases line up with TRBD1. The CDR3 is 16 residues long. The V and J ends lost 7 bases and 10 bases, in that order; junction bases with no gene match: 15. Germline CDR1 reads LNHDA; CDR2 reads SQIVND (reference sequence). The CDR3 sequence is CASMKGTGGFLGPQHF. The DNA for the CDR3 is TGTGCCAGTATGAAGGGGACAGGGGGTTTTCTCGGCCCCCAGCATTTT.

The V call is TRBV1, the J call TRBJ2-3. TRBV1 is designated a pseudogene. CDR3 size: 17 residues. The CDR3 DNA reads TGCACCAGCAGCCAAATAGGTAGGATTAAACGCACAGATACGCAGTATTTT. Residues: CTSSQIGRIKRTDTQYF.

This sequence joins TRBV6-2 or TRBV6-3 and TRBJ2-2; a weak D match, TRBD1 (6 bases). The CDR3 loop spans 13 amino acids. Trimming stripped 2 bases from V and 7 bases from J, with 8 bases between. Per germline, CDR1 MNHEY and CDR2 SVGEGT. The CDR3 region is CASSYQGIGELFF. CDR3 sequence (DNA): TGTGCCAGCAGTTACCAGGGGATCGGGGAGCTGTTTTTT.

The CDR3, as DNA: TGTGCCAGTAGTACTATCCAGAGGGGCTCTGGAAACACCATATATTTT. Translating it yields CASSTIQRGSGNTIYF. This chain links TRBV19 with TRBJ1-3, with a weak D call TRBD1 (5 bases). Germline lookup yields CDR1 LNHDA and CDR2 SQIVND (reference sequence). V was clipped by 4 bases and J by 0 bases, with 13 bases between them. CDR3 length: 16 amino acids.

The chain links TRBV6-1 to TRBJ2-7, with 8 positions matching TRBD2. Germline-derived CDR1 and CDR2 are MNHNS and SASEGT. After removal of 0 bases from V and 0 bases from J, the junction contained 4 bases not matched to a gene. The CDR3 contains 16 residues. CDR3 residues: CASSEAQGTSSYEQYF. CDR3 coding DNA: TGTGCCAGCAGTGAAGCGCAAGGGACTAGCTCCTACGAGCAGTACTTC.

The gene calls are TRBV6-1 and TRBJ1-5; D is ambiguous. The V end was cut by 3 bases, the J end by 4 bases, with 10 bases between. CDR3 length: 14 amino acids. The germline V gene has CDR1 MNHNS and CDR2 SASEGT. CDR3 coding DNA: TGTGCCAGCAGTGATACCGGGTTGAATCAGCCCCAGCATTTT. This gives the protein CASSDTGLNQPQHF.

CDR3: CASSLRGSGGGGNEQFF. The CDR3 coding sequence is TGTGCCAGCAGTTTAAGGGGTTCGGGGGGCGGCGGCAATGAGCAGTTCTTC. The chain is built from TRBV27 and TRBJ2-1, with a possible D match to TRBD2 (7 bases). The CDR3 has 17 residues. Germline lookup yields CDR1 MNHEY and CDR2 SMNVEV (reference sequence). Trimming cost V 2 bases and J 6 bases, with 20 bases left between them.